This entry lists 17 T cell receptor beta chains sequenced from one sample in a study of T cells after yellow fever vaccination. TCRdb ran MiXCR on the 5' RACE reads and lists one entry per CDR3 protein. The sample gives 450,000 to 600,000 distinct CDR3 sequences, approximately 12% of which show up once; over 12% is in the top ten. The sample was PBMCs, taken on the day of the yellow fever booster vaccination. Receptors were obtained from a man aged 25-40 years who received the YFV17D yellow fever vaccine.

The CDR3: CASSLDAGPLHF. The CDR3 DNA sequence: TGTGCCAGCAGCTTAGATGCGGGACCCCTCCACTTT. This chain links TRBV7-2 with TRBJ1-6; no definite D call. Germline loops: CDR1 SGHTA, CDR2 FQGNSA. This CDR3 comprises 12 residues. Trimming took 1 base from V and 12 from J, leaving 7 bases between them.

The rearrangement uses TRBV12-3 or TRBV12-4 and TRBJ1-6, with 11 bases that match TRBD1. The CDR3 is 14 amino acids. J gave up 7 bases and V 9 bases, and 5 bases lay outside the gene matches. This CDR3 is CASVGTGGNSPLHF. Here the CDR3 DNA reads TGTGCCAGTGTGGGGACAGGGGGAAATTCACCCCTCCACTTT.

In this sample, this clonotype turned up a few times. The genes are TRBV5-5 and TRBJ2-5; 8 nucleotides line up with TRBD1. The ends lost 0 bases at V and 1 base at J; junction bases unmatched: 5. There are 16 residues in the CDR3. Per the germline V gene, CDR1 is SGHKS and CDR2 is YYEKEE (reference sequence). In nucleotides, the CDR3 is TGTGCCAGCAGCTTGGTTTACAGGGGGGTCCAAGAGACCCAGTACTTC. Translated: CASSLVYRGVQETQYF.

The sample holds a few counts of this clonotype. V gene TRBV2 combines with J gene TRBJ2-5; 8 bases match TRBD1. J gave up 5 bases and V 11 bases, and 13 bases lay outside the gene matches. Germline V CDR1 and CDR2: SNHLY, FYNNEI. The CDR3 runs 14 residues. The CDR3 DNA reads as TGTGCCTCGTCCCGGGACAGGTCGGAGGAGACCCAGTACTTC. It specifies CASSRDRSEETQYF.

The rearrangement uses TRBV6-2 or TRBV6-3 and TRBJ2-7; the D call may be TRBD1 or TRBD2 (5 bases each). The germline V gene has CDR1 MNHEY and CDR2 SVGEGT. The CDR3 consists of 15 residues. Trimming cost V 7 bases and J 1 base, with 17 bases left between them. In nucleotides, the CDR3 is TGTGCCAGCACCGATCGGGACCCCCCATCCTACGAGCAGTACTTC. Its protein product is CASTDRDPPSYEQYF.

The chain recombines TRBV18 with TRBJ1-6; TRBD1 aligns across 7 bases. Germline V gene data show CDR1 as KGHSH and CDR2 as LQKENI. CDR3 size: 15 residues. The V and J ends lost 2 bases and 5 bases, in that order; junction bases with no gene match: 3. CDR3 protein: CASSPGTVDNSPLHF. In DNA form, the CDR3 reads TGTGCCAGCTCACCAGGGACAGTTGATAATTCACCCCTCCACTTT. The full variable domain, completed using reference TRBV18 and TRBJ1-6, is NAGVMQNPRHLVRRRGQEARLRCSPMKGHSHVYWYRQLPEEGLKFMVYLQKENIIDESGMPKERFSAEFPKEGPSILRIQQVVRGDSAAYFCASSPGTVDNSPLHFGNGTRLTVT.

The rearrangement uses TRBV5-6 and TRBJ2-2; TRBD1 matches at 7 bases. The V segment lost 2 bases and the J segment 1 base; nucleotides outside the gene matches: 2. This CDR3 is built from 15 residues. Germline V lookup: CDR1 SGHDT, CDR2 YYEEEE. The CDR3, as DNA: TGTGCCAGCAGCTTATGGGACAGGAACACCGGGGAGCTGTTTTTT. It specifies CASSLWDRNTGELFF.

This clonotype was observed a handful of times. This sequence joins TRBV11-2 and TRBJ1-1; D call uncertain. This CDR3 is 13 amino acids long. V gave up 3 bases and J gave up 2 bases, with 7 bases separating them. The V gene's germline CDR1 is SGHAT and CDR2 FQNNGV. The CDR3 sequence is CASSFSDNTEAFF. The CDR3 coding sequence is TGTGCCAGCAGCTTCTCAGACAACACTGAAGCTTTCTTT.

V and J are TRBV20-1 and TRBJ2-1; 10 bases align to TRBD2. Germline CDR1 reads DFQATT; CDR2 reads SNEGSKA (reference sequence). The ends lost 1 base at V and 0 bases at J; junction bases unmatched: 12. The CDR3 loop spans 19 amino acids. CDR3 in amino acids: CSARATGWASGSSYNEQFF. CDR3 coding DNA: TGCAGTGCTAGAGCGACCGGGTGGGCTAGCGGGAGCTCCTACAATGAGCAGTTCTTC.

This clonotype was detected a few times. This chain uses TRBV7-2 with TRBJ2-7; tentative D call: TRBD1 (5 bases). Per the germline V gene, CDR1 is SGHTA and CDR2 is FQGNSA. The CDR3 length is 14 residues. V was clipped by 4 bases and J by 3 bases, with 13 bases between them. The CDR3 sequence is CASSSTVVYYEQYF. The CDR3 region has the DNA TGTGCCAGCAGCTCGACAGTAGTCTACTACGAGCAGTACTTC.

This clonotype has ten or more counts. The rearrangement links TRBV12-3 or TRBV12-4 to TRBJ2-5, with D perhaps matching TRBD1 (6 bases). The V end lost 5 bases, the J end lost 1 base, and 14 bases lay between the germline ends. The CDR3 consists of 15 residues. CDR3 loop: CASSLRQDRQETQYF. CDR3 DNA sequence: TGTGCCAGCAGTCTCCGACAGGACCGCCAAGAGACCCAGTACTTC.

The chain couples TRBV6-2 or TRBV6-3 to TRBJ2-1; 13 bases line up with TRBD2. CDR3 size: 13 residues. Germline lookup yields CDR1 MNHEY and CDR2 SVGEGT. V gave up 11 bases and J gave up 7 bases; unmatched junction bases: 5. CDR3 sequence: CASRTSGRNEQFF. The CDR3 nucleotides are TGTGCCTCCCGGACTAGCGGGAGAAATGAGCAGTTCTTC.

This chain links TRBV20-1 with TRBJ2-5; 13 nucleotides agree with TRBD2. CDR3 length: 15 residues. CDR1 and CDR2 from the germline V gene are DFQATT and SNEGSKA (reference sequence). V dropped 5 bases and J dropped 4; count of bases not matched to a gene: 7. Here the CDR3 DNA reads TGCAGTGCTCACCGGACTAGCGGGAGAAGAGAGACCCAGTACTTC. As protein: CSAHRTSGRRETQYF.

At least ten counts were recorded for this clonotype. The gene calls are TRBV7-9 and TRBJ2-2, with D hard to call. Germline CDR1 is SEHNR and CDR2 is FQNEAQ (reference sequence). The CDR3 runs 14 residues. V was shortened by 0 bases and J by 3 bases, with 5 bases between the two germline ends. The CDR3 protein is CASSLATDTGELFF. CDR3 bases: TGTGCCAGCAGCTTAGCGACCGACACCGGGGAGCTGTTTTTT.

The V gene is TRBV28, the J gene TRBJ1-1; no definite D call. Trimming removed 8 bases at V and 3 bases at J, with 13 bases between. Germline CDR1 reads MDHEN; CDR2 reads SYDVKM. This CDR3 spans 13 amino acids. This CDR3 is CASRRPDYTEAFF. The CDR3 nucleotides are TGTGCCAGCCGGCGTCCAGACTACACTGAAGCTTTCTTT. Looking up the rest from reference TRBV28 and TRBJ1-1 gives the full variable domain: DVKVTQSSRYLVKRTGEKVFLECVQDMDHENMFWYRQDPGLGLRLIYFSYDVKMKEKGDIPEGYSVSREKKERFSLILESASTNQTSMYLCASRRPDYTEAFFGQGTRLTVV.

This chain uses TRBV6-1 with TRBJ1-5; weak D call: TRBD1 (6 bases). The CDR3 is made up of 15 amino acids. CDR1 is MNHNS, CDR2 SASEGT, per germline. V was pared by 4 bases and J by 3 bases, with 13 bases between. CDR3 loop: CASSGDRSDNQPQHF. DNA for the CDR3: TGTGCCAGCAGTGGTGACAGGAGCGACAATCAGCCCCAGCATTTT.

This clonotype was detected only a few times. The genes are TRBV29-1 and TRBJ1-2, with D unclear. Trimming cost V 0 bases and J 1 base, with 12 bases left between them. CDR3 length equals 15 residues. CDR1 and CDR2 from the germline V gene are SQVTM and ANQGSEA. Here the CDR3 DNA reads TGCAGCGTTGAAGATCAGCAACGTCTTAACTATGGCTACACCTTC. This codes for CSVEDQQRLNYGYTF. Looking up the rest from reference TRBV29-1 and TRBJ1-2 gives the full variable domain: SAVISQKPSRDICQRGTSLTIQCQVDSQVTMMFWYRQQPGQSLTLIATANQGSEATYESGFVIDKFPISRPNLTFSTLTVSNMSPEDSSIYLCSVEDQQRLNYGYTFGSGTRLTVV.